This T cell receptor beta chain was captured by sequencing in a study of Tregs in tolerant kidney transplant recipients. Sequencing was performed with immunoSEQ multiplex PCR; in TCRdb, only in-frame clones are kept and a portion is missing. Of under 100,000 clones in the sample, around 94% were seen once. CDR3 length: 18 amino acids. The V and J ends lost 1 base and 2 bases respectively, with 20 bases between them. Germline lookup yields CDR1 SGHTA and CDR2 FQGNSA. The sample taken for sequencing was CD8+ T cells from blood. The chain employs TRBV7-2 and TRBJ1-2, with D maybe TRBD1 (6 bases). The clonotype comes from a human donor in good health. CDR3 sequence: CASSLERGSNRDNYGYTF. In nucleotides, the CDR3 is TGTGCCAGCAGCTTAGAAAGGGGGTCGAACCGGGACAACTATGGCTACACCTTC.